This T cell receptor beta chain was sequenced for a study of shared clonotypes between healthy human individuals. Concerning this clone itself: What it binds is not known.

The CDR3 loop spans 13 amino acids. Germline values: CDR1 MDHEN, CDR2 SYDVKM. J gave up 8 bases and V 7 bases, and 8 bases lay outside the gene matches. Study-level results: Clonotypes that were shared across a few donors made up around 5.5% of naive CD4 clonotypes. Naive subsets usually exceeded memory subsets in estimated richness.

Genomic DNA belonging to each subset was distributed in equal measure over several immunoSEQ plates. Sorted-subset replicate PCRs used about 200 ng DNA, approximately 33,000 T cell genomes. Some clones are missing from TCRdb's copy, which holds only in-frame ones; the method was immunoSEQ multiplex PCR. The sample yields 550,000 to 800,000 clones, 90% seen once. The chain employs TRBV28 and TRBJ2-1, with 7 bases that match TRBD2. The sequence was obtained from a man younger than 35 in good health. Some clones in this sample may be carry-over from other donors' samples. Sequencing was done on a sample of memory CD8+ T cells from PBMCs. As to subset: CD45RO+ cells pooled with CCR7-negative TemRA cells. The DNA for the CDR3 is TGTGCCAGCACGGGAGGATACGTCGATGAGCAGTTCTTC. It is translated as CASTGGYVDEQFF.